This T cell receptor beta chain was recovered during a study of metastatic and nonmetastatic thyroid tumors. For the study at large: Repertoires from blood and tumor or nodule tissue of malignant and benign thyroid patients were compared.

None of the patients had undergone any treatment ahead of thyroid surgery. This clone was seen many times. Its antigen is not known. Original analysis: A distant-metastasis classifier for papillary thyroid cancer was built using CDR3 differences across clinicopathological groups. TCRdb reassembled clones from the PCR reads with MiXCR. The V and J calls shown here were made by TCRdb, not taken from the authors' results. The data contain tens of thousands of clones, 15% to 20% of them seen just once; the ten biggest clones take up around 22%. Study observations and caveats: Relative to benign nodules, malignant thyroid tumors were reportedly characterized by significantly elevated TCR beta diversity in blood and tumor.

V shed 0 bases, J shed 0 bases, and the junction held 7 bases outside the gene matches. The CDR3 loop spans 19 amino acids. The germline V gene encodes CDR1 SGHRS and CDR2 YFSETQ. The chain links TRBV5-1 to TRBJ2-1, with TRBD2 matching over 12 bases. Sample: blood. The receptor was isolated from a female donor with papillary thyroid cancer or a benign thyroid nodule (not recorded which). Some clones in this sample may be carry-over from other donors' samples. The CDR3 protein is CASSLGLAGGRSSYNEQFF. CDR3 bases: TGCGCCAGCAGCTTGGGGCTAGCGGGGGGGAGGAGCTCCTACAATGAGCAGTTCTTC.